What follows are 8 T cell receptor beta chains derived from one specimen sequenced in a study of Graves' ophthalmopathy and Graves' hyperthyroidism. Using RNA transcripts, the TCR beta CDR3 regions were amplified. HTBI primers primed a first-round RT-PCR, and a second-round multiplex PCR followed. TCRdb analysed the multiplex PCR reads with MiXCR anew, one entry per CDR3 protein. Of roughly 350,000 distinct CDR3 sequences detected, 15% to 20% appear once; the ten largest clones hold 2% to 3%. The specimen was peripheral blood. These receptors were taken from an adult woman with stable Graves' hyperthyroidism.

Many counts were recorded for this clonotype. V and J are TRBV5-1 and TRBJ2-2; no definite D call. V was clipped by 9 bases and J by 5 bases, with 8 bases between them. This CDR3 is 11 amino acids long. The germline V gene encodes CDR1 SGHRS and CDR2 YFSETQ. The CDR3 protein is CATLMTGELFF. The CDR3 DNA follows: TGCGCCACCTTAATGACCGGGGAGCTGTTTTTT.

This clonotype was observed many times. The chain employs TRBV30 and TRBJ2-7; possibly TRBD2 for D (5 bases). The CDR3 has 11 residues. Trimming shortened V by 1 base and J by 6 bases, and 7 bases separated the two germline ends. Germline CDR1 and CDR2: GTSNPN and SVGIG (reference sequence). CDR3: CAWSAGIEQYF. CDR3 DNA: TGTGCCTGGAGTGCGGGAATCGAGCAGTACTTC. The full variable domain, with the rest looked up from reference TRBV30 and TRBJ2-7, is SQTIHQWPATLVQPVGSPLSLECTVEGTSNPNLYWYRQAAGRGLQLLFYSVGIGQISSEVPQNLSASRPQDRQFILSSKKLLLSDSGFYLCAWSAGIEQYFGPGTRLTVT.

With regard to this clonotype: This could be a read error, since a much larger clone is one nucleotide away. The genes are TRBV6-1 and TRBJ1-1; D is perhaps TRBD1 (6 bases). The germline gives CDR1 MNHNS, CDR2 SASEGT. The ends were cut back, 6 bases at V and 4 bases at J, with 12 bases in the middle. The CDR3 contains 13 residues. The CDR3 DNA reads as TGTGCCAGCAGATCACAGGGTCTCACTGAAGCTTTCTTT. This translates into CASRSQGLTEAFF.

The chain couples TRBV20-1 to TRBJ1-2; 9 nucleotides match TRBD1. There are 18 residues in the CDR3. Germline CDR1 and CDR2: DFQATT and SNEGSKA (reference sequence). V was pared by 0 bases and J by 0 bases, with 11 bases of the junction left unmatched. The CDR3 DNA is TGCAGTGCTAGAGACCCGGACAGGGGAGGAATTACTAACTATGGCTACACCTTC. Residues: CSARDPDRGGITNYGYTF.

For this clonotype: A much larger clone differs from this one at a single base, so this may be a read error. CDR3 sequence (DNA): TGTGCCAGCAGCCAGTACTATGGCTACACCTTC. This gives the protein CASSQYYGYTF. This chain connects TRBV3-1 to TRBJ1-2; no clear D gene. CDR3 size: 11 residues. The germline V and J ends were trimmed by 3 bases and 3 bases, with 2 bases remaining between them. Germline CDR1 is LGHDT and CDR2 is YNNKEL (reference sequence).

This clonotype occurred once. This sequence joins TRBV12-3 or TRBV12-4 and TRBJ2-7, with a tentative D call TRBD1 (6 bases). The CDR3 is made up of 18 amino acids. The V end lost 4 bases, the J end lost 0 bases, and 22 bases lay between the germline ends. CDR3 residues: CASSSPSHTGYSSYEQYF. The DNA of the CDR3 is TGTGCCAGCAGTTCCCCCTCGCACACAGGGTACAGCTCCTACGAGCAGTACTTC.

The table lists this clonotype with many counts. The chain has TRBV20-1 and TRBJ2-5, with 7 bases identical to TRBD1. The CDR3 loop spans 12 amino acids. V was clipped by 6 bases and J by 5 bases; unmatched bases: 6. Germline values: CDR1 DFQATT, CDR2 SNEGSKA (reference sequence). The DNA for the CDR3 is TGCAGTGCGGCGACAGGGTGGGAGACCCAGTACTTC. Encoded protein: CSAATGWETQYF.

This clonotype was seen many times. This rearrangement joins TRBV27 to TRBJ2-6; 9 bases agree with TRBD1. The V segment lost 8 bases and the J segment 4 bases; nucleotides outside the gene matches: 6. The CDR3 has 15 amino acids. CDR1 is MNHEY and CDR2 is SMNVEV in the germline V gene (reference sequence). The CDR3 region is CASRNRGLGANVLTF. Here the CDR3 DNA reads TGTGCCAGCCGAAACAGGGGGCTAGGGGCCAACGTCCTGACTTTC.